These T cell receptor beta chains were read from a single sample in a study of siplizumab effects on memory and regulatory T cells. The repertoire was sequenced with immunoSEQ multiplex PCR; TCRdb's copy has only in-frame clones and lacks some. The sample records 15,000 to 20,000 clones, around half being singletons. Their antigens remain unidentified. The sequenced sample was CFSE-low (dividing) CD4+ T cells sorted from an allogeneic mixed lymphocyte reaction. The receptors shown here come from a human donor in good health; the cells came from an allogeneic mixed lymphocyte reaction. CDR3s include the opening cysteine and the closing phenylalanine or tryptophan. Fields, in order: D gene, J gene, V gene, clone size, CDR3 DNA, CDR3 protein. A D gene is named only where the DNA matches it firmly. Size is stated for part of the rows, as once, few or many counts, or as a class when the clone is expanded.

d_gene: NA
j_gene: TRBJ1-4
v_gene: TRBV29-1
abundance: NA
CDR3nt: TGCAGCGTTACAAGACTAGCTGCAGGCCCTGGGGCTAATGAAAAACTGTTTTTT
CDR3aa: CSVTRLAAGPGANEKLFF

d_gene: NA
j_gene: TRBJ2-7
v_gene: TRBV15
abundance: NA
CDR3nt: TGTGCCACCCGGATCTGGGGGGCAGAGGAGCAGTACTTC
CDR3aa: CATRIWGAEEQYF

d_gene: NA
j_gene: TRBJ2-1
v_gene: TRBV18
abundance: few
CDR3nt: TGTGCCAGCTCACCAGTCCTGAGTGCCTACAATGAGCAGTTCTTC
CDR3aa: CASSPVLSAYNEQFF

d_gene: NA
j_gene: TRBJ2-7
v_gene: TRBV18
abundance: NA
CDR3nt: TGTGCCAGCTCAAGTATCTCGGGCACCTTTGGGGGGCAGTACTTC
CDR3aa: CASSSISGTFGGQYF

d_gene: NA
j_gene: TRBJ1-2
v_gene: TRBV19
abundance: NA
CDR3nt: TGTGCCAGTAGTCTACTGCAGGGAGATGGCTACACCTTC
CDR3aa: CASSLLQGDGYTF

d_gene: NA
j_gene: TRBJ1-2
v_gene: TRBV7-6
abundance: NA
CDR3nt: TGTGCCAGCAGCTTAGCGGGGGGATATGGCTACACCTTC
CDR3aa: CASSLAGGYGYTF

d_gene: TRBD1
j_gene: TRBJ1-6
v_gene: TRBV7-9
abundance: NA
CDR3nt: TGTGCCAGCAGCCAAGATTGGCAGGGGGCCTCACCCCTCCACTTT
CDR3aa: CASSQDWQGASPLHF

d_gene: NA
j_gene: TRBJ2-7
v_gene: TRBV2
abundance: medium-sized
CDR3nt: TGTGCCAGCAGTGAAAGGCAGGTACCCTCCTACGAGCAGTACTTC
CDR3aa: CASSERQVPSYEQYF

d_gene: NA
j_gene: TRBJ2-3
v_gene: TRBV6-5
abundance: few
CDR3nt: TGTGCCAGCAGGTCTCCTGGCACAGATACGCAGTATTTT
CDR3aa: CASRSPGTDTQYF

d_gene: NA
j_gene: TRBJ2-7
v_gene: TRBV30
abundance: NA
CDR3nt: TGTGCCTGGGTTCGACAACGCGAGGAGCAGTACTTC
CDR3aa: CAWVRQREEQYF

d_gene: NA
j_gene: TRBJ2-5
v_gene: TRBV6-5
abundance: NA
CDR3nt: TGTGCCAGCAGTGACCCCCCCCTGTCTGAGACCCAGTACTTC
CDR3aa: CASSDPPLSETQYF

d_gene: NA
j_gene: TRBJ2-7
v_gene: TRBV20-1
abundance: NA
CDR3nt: TGCAGTGCATGGGGAGACGAGCAGTACTTC
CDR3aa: CSAWGDEQYF

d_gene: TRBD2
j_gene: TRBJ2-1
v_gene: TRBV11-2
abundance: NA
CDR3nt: TGTGCCAGCAGCCCACTAGCGGGGGGTCACAATGAGCAGTTCTTC
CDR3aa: CASSPLAGGHNEQFF

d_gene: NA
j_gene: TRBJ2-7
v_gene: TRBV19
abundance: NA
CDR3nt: TGTGCCAGTAGTATACTGGGCGGGTACGAGCAGTACTTC
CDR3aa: CASSILGGYEQYF

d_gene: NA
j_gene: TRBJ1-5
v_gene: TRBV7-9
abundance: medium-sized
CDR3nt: TGTGCCAGCAGCCCCGGGGATCAGCCCCAGCATTTT
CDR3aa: CASSPGDQPQHF

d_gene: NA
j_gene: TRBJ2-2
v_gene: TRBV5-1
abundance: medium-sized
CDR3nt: TGCGCCAGCAGCCCCAAATCTTACACCGGGGAGCTGTTTTTT
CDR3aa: CASSPKSYTGELFF

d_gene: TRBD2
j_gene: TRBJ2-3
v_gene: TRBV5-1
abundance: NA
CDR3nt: TGCGCCAGCAGCCCACTCGGGGGGACTAGCACAGATACGCAGTATTTT
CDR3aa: CASSPLGGTSTDTQYF

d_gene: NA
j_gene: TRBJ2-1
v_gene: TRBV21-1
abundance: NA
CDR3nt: TGTGCCCGAAAACTAGCGGGGGGAATGGGGGTCAATGAGCAGTTCTTC
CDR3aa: CARKLAGGMGVNEQFF

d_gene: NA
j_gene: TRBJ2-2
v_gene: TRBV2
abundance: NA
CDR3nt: TGTGCCAGCAGTGTATCGCACACCGGGGAGCTGTTTTTT
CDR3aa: CASSVSHTGELFF

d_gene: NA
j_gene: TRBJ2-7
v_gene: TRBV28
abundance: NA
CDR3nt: TGTGCCAGCAAGGTGGTGGGCGGGGGCCCTTACGAGCAGTACTTC
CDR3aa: CASKVVGGGPYEQYF

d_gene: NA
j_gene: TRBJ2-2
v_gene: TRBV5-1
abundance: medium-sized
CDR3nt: TGCGCCAGCAGCGCCACGCAGGGAGTCCAAACCGGGGAGCTGTTTTTT
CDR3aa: CASSATQGVQTGELFF

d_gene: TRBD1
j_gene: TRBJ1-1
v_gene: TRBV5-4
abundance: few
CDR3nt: TGTGCCAGCAGTCGAAAGCTAGGGGAGGGGGCTATGAACACTGAAGCTTTCTTT
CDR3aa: CASSRKLGEGAMNTEAFF

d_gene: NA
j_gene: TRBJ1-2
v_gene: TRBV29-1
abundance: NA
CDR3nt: TGCAGCGTTGAATCGGCTTATGGCTACACCTTC
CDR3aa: CSVESAYGYTF

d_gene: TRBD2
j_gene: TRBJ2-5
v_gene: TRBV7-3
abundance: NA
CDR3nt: TGTGCCAGCAGTCCGGGACTAGCGCAAGAGACCCAGTACTTC
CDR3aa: CASSPGLAQETQYF

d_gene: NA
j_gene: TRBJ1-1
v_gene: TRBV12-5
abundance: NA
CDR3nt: TGTGCTAGTGGTTTGGTTCGGGTTAATTACGGGACTTTCTTT
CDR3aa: CASGLVRVNYGTFF

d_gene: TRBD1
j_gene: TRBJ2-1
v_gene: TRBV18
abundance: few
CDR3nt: TGTGCCAGCTCACTAGGACAGGGCTACAATGAGCAGTTCTTC
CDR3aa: CASSLGQGYNEQFF

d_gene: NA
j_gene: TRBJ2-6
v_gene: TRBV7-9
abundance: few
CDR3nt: TGTGCCAGCAGCCCTCCCGGGGCACAGACCTCTGGGGCCAACGTCCTGACTTTC
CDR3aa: CASSPPGAQTSGANVLTF